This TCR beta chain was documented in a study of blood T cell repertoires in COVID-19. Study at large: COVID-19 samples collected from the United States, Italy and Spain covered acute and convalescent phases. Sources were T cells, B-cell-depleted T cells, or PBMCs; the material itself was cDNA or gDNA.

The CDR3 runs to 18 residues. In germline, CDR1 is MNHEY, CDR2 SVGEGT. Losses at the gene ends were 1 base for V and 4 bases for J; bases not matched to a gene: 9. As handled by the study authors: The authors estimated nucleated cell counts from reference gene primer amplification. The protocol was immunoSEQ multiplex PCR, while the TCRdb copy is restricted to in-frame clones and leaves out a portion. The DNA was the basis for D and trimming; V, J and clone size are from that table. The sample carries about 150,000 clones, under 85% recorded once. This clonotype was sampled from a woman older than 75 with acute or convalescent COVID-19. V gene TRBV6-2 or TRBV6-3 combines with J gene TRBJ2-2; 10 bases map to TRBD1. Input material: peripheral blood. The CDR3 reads CASSYYKDRGSGTGELFF. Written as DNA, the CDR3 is TGTGCCAGCAGTTACTACAAGGACAGGGGGTCGGGCACCGGGGAGCTGTTTTTT.